This T cell receptor (beta chain) was sequenced in a study of patients and donors after allogeneic stem cell transplantation (dated by TCRdb to the early 2020s). Many counts were recorded for this clonotype. Its antigen specificity is not known. No per-base quality is available; no much larger clone lies one base away. The CDR3 measures 17 amino acids from cysteine to phenylalanine. Kept here is only the CDR3 DNA, which spans 51 bases and is read in frame from base 1. To prepare the library, RT-PCR was applied. Sequencing took place on a NextSeq 550. Through fastp at Q25 and MiXCR, TCRdb rebuilt clones from the public reads, retaining in-frame beta chains. Entries that share a CDR3 protein sequence are merged under the most common genes and DNA. In all, the sample holds roughly 10,000 distinct CDR3 sequences, and roughly 6.4% of those were seen once. The ten largest clonotypes hold 25% to 30% of the sample.

The chain uses TRBV21-1 and TRBJ2-7; TRBD2, as called in the table, went unchecked against the DNA. TRBV21-1 is a pseudogene segment. The TCR sequence derives from a human donor who was either an allogeneic HSCT recipient or a stem cell or donor lymphocyte infusion donor (not recorded which). It is not recorded whose cells these are; they may come from a transplant donor. The source material was blood, either unsorted or a sorted T cell fraction (not recorded which). Read as DNA, the sequence is TGTGCCAGCAGCAGGGGGCTAGCGGGAGCCACTATATACGAGCAGTACTTC. Protein translation: CASSRGLAGATIYEQYF.